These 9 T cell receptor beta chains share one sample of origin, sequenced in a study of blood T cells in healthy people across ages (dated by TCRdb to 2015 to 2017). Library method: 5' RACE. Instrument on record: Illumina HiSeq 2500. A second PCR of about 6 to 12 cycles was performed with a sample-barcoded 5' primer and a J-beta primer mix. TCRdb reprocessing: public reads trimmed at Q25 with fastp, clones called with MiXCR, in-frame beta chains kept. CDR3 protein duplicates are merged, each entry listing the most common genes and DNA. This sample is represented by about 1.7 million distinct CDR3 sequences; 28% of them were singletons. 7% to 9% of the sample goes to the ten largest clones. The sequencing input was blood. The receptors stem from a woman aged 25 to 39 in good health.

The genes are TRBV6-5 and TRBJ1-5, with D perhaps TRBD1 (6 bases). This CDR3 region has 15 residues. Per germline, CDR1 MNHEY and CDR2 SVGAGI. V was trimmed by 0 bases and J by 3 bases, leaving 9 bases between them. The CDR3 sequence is CASSYSGGLNQPQHF. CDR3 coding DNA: TGTGCCAGCAGTTACTCGGGGGGCCTCAATCAGCCCCAGCATTTT.

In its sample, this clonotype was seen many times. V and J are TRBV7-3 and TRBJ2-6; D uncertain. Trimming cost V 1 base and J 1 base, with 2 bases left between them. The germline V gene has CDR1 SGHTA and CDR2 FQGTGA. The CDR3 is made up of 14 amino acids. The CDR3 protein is CASSLISGANVLTF. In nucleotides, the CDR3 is TGTGCCAGCAGCTTAATTTCTGGGGCCAACGTCCTGACTTTC.

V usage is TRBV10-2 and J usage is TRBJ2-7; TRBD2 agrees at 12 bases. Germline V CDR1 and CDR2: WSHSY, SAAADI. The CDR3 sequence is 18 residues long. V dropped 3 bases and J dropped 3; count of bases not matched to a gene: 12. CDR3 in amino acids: CASSDEPTSGGPYYEQYF. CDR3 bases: TGCGCCAGCAGTGACGAACCCACTAGCGGGGGGCCCTACTACGAGCAGTACTTC.

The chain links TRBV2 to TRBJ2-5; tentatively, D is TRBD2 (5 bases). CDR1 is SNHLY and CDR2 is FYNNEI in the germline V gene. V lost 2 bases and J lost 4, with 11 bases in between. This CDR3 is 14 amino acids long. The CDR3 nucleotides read TGTGCCAGCAGTGAATTTCCGGGATCAGAGACCCAGTACTTC. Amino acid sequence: CASSEFPGSETQYF.

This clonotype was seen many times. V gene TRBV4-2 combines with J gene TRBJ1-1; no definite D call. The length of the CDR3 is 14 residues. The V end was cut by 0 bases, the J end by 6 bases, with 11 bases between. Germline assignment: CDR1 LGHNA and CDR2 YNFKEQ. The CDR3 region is CASSQDVGGPEAFF. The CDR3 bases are TGTGCCAGCAGCCAAGATGTAGGAGGCCCTGAAGCTTTCTTT.

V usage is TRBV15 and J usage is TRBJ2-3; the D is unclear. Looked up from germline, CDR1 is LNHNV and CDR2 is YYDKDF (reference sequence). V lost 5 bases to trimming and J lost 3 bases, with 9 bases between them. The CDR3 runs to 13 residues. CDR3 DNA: TGTGCCACCAGCGTCCCTCTAACAGATACGCAGTATTTT. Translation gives CATSVPLTDTQYF.

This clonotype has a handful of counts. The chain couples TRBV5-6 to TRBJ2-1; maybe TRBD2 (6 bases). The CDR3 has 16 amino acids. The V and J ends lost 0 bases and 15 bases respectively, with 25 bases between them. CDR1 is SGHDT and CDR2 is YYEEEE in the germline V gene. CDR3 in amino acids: CASSLAEGLRGASLFF. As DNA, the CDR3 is TGTGCCAGCAGCTTGGCGGAAGGTCTGCGCGGGGCGAGCCTGTTCTTC.

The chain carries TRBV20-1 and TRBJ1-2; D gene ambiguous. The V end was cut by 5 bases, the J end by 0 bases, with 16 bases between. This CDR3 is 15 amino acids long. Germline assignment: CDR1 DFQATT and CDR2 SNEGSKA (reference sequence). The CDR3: CSARLNAGPNYGYTF. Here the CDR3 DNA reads TGCAGTGCTCGGCTGAATGCAGGCCCTAACTATGGCTACACCTTC.

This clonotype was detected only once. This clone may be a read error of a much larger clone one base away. The CDR3 loop reads CASSALTGANVPTF. The CDR3 DNA is TGTGCCAGCAGCGCGCTGACTGGGGCCAACGTCCCGACTTTC. This chain links TRBV25-1 with TRBJ2-6; D is possibly TRBD1 (5 bases). CDR1 is MGHDK, CDR2 SYGVNS, per germline. The CDR3 extends over 14 amino acids.